This TCR beta chain appears in the sequencing data of a study of CD8 T cells in Susac syndrome. Study-wide findings and caveats: It was acknowledged in the study that its TCR sequencing and HLA analysis involved a relatively small number of individuals.

CD8+ and CD4+ T cells taken from blood had their TCR beta sequenced. FACS was used to enrich TEMRA cells, whereas the CD8+ and CD4+ T cells were obtained by negative isolation. In germline, CDR1 is GTSNPN, CDR2 SVGIG (reference sequence). The CDR3 totals 12 residues. V was clipped by 1 base and J by 8 bases, with 11 bases between them. RNA totalling about 0.45 to 1 ug underwent reverse transcription with random hexamers. Amplification of TCR beta CDR3 was carried out by immunoSEQ multiplex PCR, which covered 54 Vbeta and 13 Jbeta segments. A single record per CDR3 protein comes from TCRdb applying MiXCR to the immunoSEQ multiplex PCR reads. The repertoire consists of about 180,000 distinct CDR3 sequences, with approximately 95% occurring once and the leading ten covering approximately 0.12%. In the case of this clonotype: Its matching antigen is unknown.

The chain is built from TRBV30 and TRBJ1-2; D not resolved. Material for sequencing was CD4+ T cells from PBMCs. The source of this sequence is a human donor with Susac syndrome. Here the CDR3 DNA reads TGTGCCTGGAGTGGGAGTTGGTGGGGCTACACCTTC. This gives the protein CAWSGSWWGYTF.